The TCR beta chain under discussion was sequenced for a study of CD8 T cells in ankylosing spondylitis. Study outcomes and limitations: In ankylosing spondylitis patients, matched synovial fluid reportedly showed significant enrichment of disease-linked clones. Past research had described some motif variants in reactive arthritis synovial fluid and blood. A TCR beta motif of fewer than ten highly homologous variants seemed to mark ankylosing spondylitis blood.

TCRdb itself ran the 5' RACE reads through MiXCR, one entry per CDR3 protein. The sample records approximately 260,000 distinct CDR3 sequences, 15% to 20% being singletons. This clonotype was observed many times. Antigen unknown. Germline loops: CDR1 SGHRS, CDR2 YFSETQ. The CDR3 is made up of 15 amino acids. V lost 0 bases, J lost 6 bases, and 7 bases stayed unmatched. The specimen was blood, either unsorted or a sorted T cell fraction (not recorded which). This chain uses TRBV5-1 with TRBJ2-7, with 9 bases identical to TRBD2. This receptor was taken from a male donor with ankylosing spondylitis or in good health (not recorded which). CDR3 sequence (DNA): TGCGCCAGCAGCTTGGCAATAGCGGGAGTGGTCGAGCAGTACTTC. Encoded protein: CASSLAIAGVVEQYF.